The rows below give T cell receptor beta chains drawn from one sample of a study of blood T cell repertoires in COVID-19. The table came from immunoSEQ multiplex PCR; TCRdb's copy has only in-frame clones and leaves some out. The profile shows about 130,000 clones, around 89% of them singletons. Sequencing input: peripheral blood. Receptors were obtained from a man aged 50-59 years with active or convalescent COVID-19. Both conserved end residues are part of each CDR3. The D gene is left open where the match is weak. Some rows mark clone size as missing; the rest say once, few, many or name a class of expanded clone.

D gene: .; clone size: .; V gene: TRBV19; J gene: TRBJ2-2; CDR3 DNA: TGTGCCAGTAGCGGCGGATTTGCAGCCGGGGAGCTGTTTTTT; CDR3 protein: CASSGGFAAGELFF
D gene: .; clone size: .; V gene: TRBV27; J gene: TRBJ2-7; CDR3 DNA: TGTGCCAGCAGCTACAGGGATCCCTACGAGCAGTACTTC; CDR3 protein: CASSYRDPYEQYF
D gene: TRBD1; clone size: .; V gene: TRBV19; J gene: TRBJ1-5; CDR3 DNA: TGTGCCAGTAGGGGGACAGGGGCTCAGCCCCAGCATTTT; CDR3 protein: CASRGTGAQPQHF
D gene: TRBD1; clone size: .; V gene: TRBV12-5; J gene: TRBJ1-2; CDR3 DNA: TGTGCTAGTGGATCCAGTGACAGGGCATATGGCTACACCTTC; CDR3 protein: CASGSSDRAYGYTF
D gene: TRBD2; clone size: .; V gene: TRBV9; J gene: TRBJ2-7; CDR3 DNA: TGTGCCAGCAGTCGAGGAATAGCGGGAATATACGAGCAGTACTTC; CDR3 protein: CASSRGIAGIYEQYF
D gene: .; clone size: .; V gene: TRBV4-3; J gene: TRBJ1-2; CDR3 DNA: TGCGCCAGCAGCCAGAAAGGGACAAGAGCTAACTATGGCTACACCTTC; CDR3 protein: CASSQKGTRANYGYTF
D gene: .; clone size: .; V gene: TRBV6-5; J gene: TRBJ2-2; CDR3 DNA: TGTGCCAGCAGGCAGACAGGGAACACCGGGGAGCTGTTTTTT; CDR3 protein: CASRQTGNTGELFF
D gene: .; clone size: .; V gene: TRBV6-5; J gene: TRBJ2-1; CDR3 DNA: TGTGCCTGCAGGGCCGGGATTTACAATGATGAGCAGTTCTTC; CDR3 protein: CACRAGIYNDEQFF
D gene: .; clone size: .; V gene: TRBV7-6; J gene: TRBJ1-3; CDR3 DNA: TGTGCCAGCAGCTTAGTTTCAGATTCTGGAAACACCATATATTTT; CDR3 protein: CASSLVSDSGNTIYF
D gene: TRBD1; clone size: .; V gene: TRBV30; J gene: TRBJ2-7; CDR3 DNA: TGTGCCTGCGAGGACAGGGGAGCCTACGAGCAGTACTTC; CDR3 protein: CACEDRGAYEQYF
D gene: .; clone size: .; V gene: TRBV11-2; J gene: TRBJ1-4; CDR3 DNA: TGTGCCAGCAGCTTAGGTGCGGCAACTAATGAAAAACTGTTTTTT; CDR3 protein: CASSLGAATNEKLFF
D gene: .; clone size: .; V gene: TRBV6-4; J gene: TRBJ1-4; CDR3 DNA: TGTGCCAGCAGTGACTCGATAAGCCGGTGGCGGGAGGAAAAACTGTTTTTT; CDR3 protein: CASSDSISRWREEKLFF
D gene: TRBD1; clone size: .; V gene: TRBV7-2; J gene: TRBJ1-2; CDR3 DNA: TGTGCCAGCGGACAGGTCCTGAACTATGGCTACACCTTC; CDR3 protein: CASGQVLNYGYTF
D gene: .; clone size: .; V gene: TRBV27; J gene: TRBJ1-2; CDR3 DNA: TGTGCCAGCCGAAAAGACGGAGATGATGGCTACACCTTC; CDR3 protein: CASRKDGDDGYTF
D gene: TRBD2; clone size: .; V gene: TRBV29-1; J gene: TRBJ2-5; CDR3 DNA: TGCAGCGTTGGGAGCGGGAGGGCCTCGGAGACCCAGTACTTC; CDR3 protein: CSVGSGRASETQYF
D gene: .; clone size: .; V gene: TRBV7-8; J gene: TRBJ2-3; CDR3 DNA: TGTGCCAGCAGCGCCGGGACTCAAGCCACAGATACGCAGTATTTT; CDR3 protein: CASSAGTQATDTQYF
D gene: .; clone size: .; V gene: TRBV19; J gene: TRBJ1-2; CDR3 DNA: TGTGCCAGTCAACCAAAGGGGCAGACGGAATACTATGGCTACACCTTC; CDR3 protein: CASQPKGQTEYYGYTF
D gene: .; clone size: .; V gene: TRBV19; J gene: TRBJ2-1; CDR3 DNA: TGTGCCAGTAATCCAGGGGGGATCTCCTACAATGAGCAGTTCTTC; CDR3 protein: CASNPGGISYNEQFF
D gene: TRBD1; clone size: .; V gene: TRBV19; J gene: TRBJ1-3; CDR3 DNA: TGTGCCAGTAGTATGGACAGGGGTAGAAACACCATATATTTT; CDR3 protein: CASSMDRGRNTIYF
D gene: TRBD2; clone size: .; V gene: TRBV10-1; J gene: TRBJ2-3; CDR3 DNA: TGCGCCAGCAGTTTAGTCAGCGGGGGCCCTGTGGATACGCAGTATTTT; CDR3 protein: CASSLVSGGPVDTQYF
D gene: .; clone size: .; V gene: TRBV7-2; J gene: TRBJ1-4; CDR3 DNA: TGTGCCAGCAGCTTCGGCCCCCTAGCAACTAATGAAAAACTGTTTTTT; CDR3 protein: CASSFGPLATNEKLFF
D gene: TRBD2; clone size: once; V gene: TRBV12-5; J gene: TRBJ2-7; CDR3 DNA: TGTGCTAGTGGTTTGGTACAAGGCGGGGGGTTGTTTAACGAGCAGTACTTC; CDR3 protein: CASGLVQGGGLFNEQYF
D gene: TRBD1; clone size: .; V gene: TRBV15; J gene: TRBJ2-1; CDR3 DNA: TGTGCCACCAGCAGAGATCCGACAGGGAGCTCCTACAATGAGCAGTTCTTC; CDR3 protein: CATSRDPTGSSYNEQFF
D gene: TRBD2; clone size: .; V gene: TRBV10-3; J gene: TRBJ2-2; CDR3 DNA: TGTGCCATCAGTGACCCGGGACTAGTCGTCTCCGGGGAGCTGTTTTTT; CDR3 protein: CAISDPGLVVSGELFF
D gene: .; clone size: .; V gene: TRBV19; J gene: TRBJ1-1; CDR3 DNA: TGTGCCAGTAGGAAGGACAGCAGCATGAACACTGAAGCTTTCTTT; CDR3 protein: CASRKDSSMNTEAFF
D gene: .; clone size: .; V gene: TRBV19; J gene: TRBJ2-2; CDR3 DNA: TGTGCCAGTAGCGAGGGACTGAACACCGGGGAGCTGTTTTTT; CDR3 protein: CASSEGLNTGELFF
D gene: .; clone size: .; V gene: TRBV5-1; J gene: TRBJ2-5; CDR3 DNA: TGCGCCAGCAGCTTGTCCGCGGGGGCAGAGACCCAGTACTTC; CDR3 protein: CASSLSAGAETQYF
D gene: .; clone size: .; V gene: TRBV6-4; J gene: TRBJ1-2; CDR3 DNA: TGTGCCAGCAGTCAGGACAGAACTAACTATGGCTACACCTTC; CDR3 protein: CASSQDRTNYGYTF
D gene: TRBD1; clone size: .; V gene: TRBV5-1; J gene: TRBJ2-3; CDR3 DNA: TGCGCCAGCAGCTTGGGTCCTCTGGACAGGAACAATTGGGATACGCAGTATTTT; CDR3 protein: CASSLGPLDRNNWDTQYF
D gene: .; clone size: .; V gene: TRBV6-1; J gene: TRBJ1-6; CDR3 DNA: TGTGCCAGCAGTGAAAATAGCGCCGGACCCCTCCACTTT; CDR3 protein: CASSENSAGPLHF
D gene: TRBD1; clone size: .; V gene: TRBV5-6; J gene: TRBJ1-1; CDR3 DNA: TGTGCCAGCAGCAGGGCCGGGACAGGGGGCGCGAGGAACACTGAAGCTTTCTTT; CDR3 protein: CASSRAGTGGARNTEAFF
D gene: TRBD1; clone size: once; V gene: TRBV5-1; J gene: TRBJ2-3; CDR3 DNA: TGCGCCAGCACGGACAGGGCCACAGATACGCAGTATTTT; CDR3 protein: CASTDRATDTQYF
D gene: TRBD2; clone size: .; V gene: TRBV5-3; J gene: TRBJ2-1; CDR3 DNA: TGTGCCAGAAGCAGCGGGACGAGAAGCTCCTACAATGAGCAGTTCTTC; CDR3 protein: CARSSGTRSSYNEQFF
D gene: .; clone size: .; V gene: TRBV25-1; J gene: TRBJ1-6; CDR3 DNA: TGTGCCAGCAGTGGGACAGTTAATAATTCACCCCTCCACTTT; CDR3 protein: CASSGTVNNSPLHF
D gene: .; clone size: few; V gene: TRBV3-1/TRBV3-2; J gene: TRBJ1-6; CDR3 DNA: TGTGCCAGCAGCCCGGGACAATTTAATTCACCCCTCCACTTT; CDR3 protein: CASSPGQFNSPLHF
D gene: .; clone size: .; V gene: TRBV7-2; J gene: TRBJ2-7; CDR3 DNA: TGTGCCAGCAGCTTATATGACAGTACCTACGAGCAGTACTTC; CDR3 protein: CASSLYDSTYEQYF
D gene: .; clone size: .; V gene: TRBV13; J gene: TRBJ2-3; CDR3 DNA: TGTGCCAGCAGCTTTGGGGCGAGCACAGATACGCAGTATTTT; CDR3 protein: CASSFGASTDTQYF
D gene: .; clone size: once; V gene: TRBV30; J gene: TRBJ1-2; CDR3 DNA: TGTGCCTGGACCCAGGGCGGCGACTATGGCTACACCTTC; CDR3 protein: CAWTQGGDYGYTF
D gene: .; clone size: .; V gene: TRBV6-1; J gene: TRBJ2-3; CDR3 DNA: TGTGCCAGCAGTGAAAACCGGGGTCAGACAGATACGCAGTATTTT; CDR3 protein: CASSENRGQTDTQYF
D gene: TRBD1; clone size: .; V gene: TRBV5-6; J gene: TRBJ2-5; CDR3 DNA: TGTGCCAGCAGCTTACCGGGACAGGGCTTTGATGAGACCCAGTACTTC; CDR3 protein: CASSLPGQGFDETQYF
D gene: TRBD2; clone size: .; V gene: TRBV6-5; J gene: TRBJ2-7; CDR3 DNA: TGTGCCAGCAGCGGGGACTATAGCGGGAGCGACGAGCAGTACTTC; CDR3 protein: CASSGDYSGSDEQYF
D gene: .; clone size: .; V gene: TRBV4-1; J gene: TRBJ1-2; CDR3 DNA: TGCGCCAGCAGCCAAGTCTTAGCCACGGGGGGCTACACCTTC; CDR3 protein: CASSQVLATGGYTF
D gene: .; clone size: .; V gene: TRBV5-8; J gene: TRBJ1-1; CDR3 DNA: TGTGCCAGCAGCTCCAGGGCCAGACCGAAAGCTTTCTTT; CDR3 protein: CASSSRARPKAFF
D gene: .; clone size: .; V gene: TRBV6-2/TRBV6-3; J gene: TRBJ2-1; CDR3 DNA: TGTGCCAGCAGTGATACAAGTTACAATGAGCAGTTCTTC; CDR3 protein: CASSDTSYNEQFF
D gene: TRBD1; clone size: few; V gene: TRBV5-1; J gene: TRBJ1-4; CDR3 DNA: TGCGCCAGCAGCTTGGTACCCGGGACAGGGGAAAAACTGTTTTTT; CDR3 protein: CASSLVPGTGEKLFF
D gene: TRBD1; clone size: .; V gene: TRBV3-1/TRBV3-2; J gene: TRBJ2-6; CDR3 DNA: TGTGCCAGCAGCCCCTTCGGGACAGGGGTTTCTGGGGCCAACGTCCTGACTTTC; CDR3 protein: CASSPFGTGVSGANVLTF
D gene: .; clone size: .; V gene: TRBV6-5; J gene: TRBJ2-2; CDR3 DNA: TGTGCCAGCAGCTATACCCAATCAACCGGGGAGCTGTTTTTT; CDR3 protein: CASSYTQSTGELFF
D gene: TRBD2; clone size: .; V gene: TRBV9; J gene: TRBJ2-3; CDR3 DNA: TGTGCCAGCAGCGTAGGACTAGCGGACTTCACAGATACGCAGTATTTT; CDR3 protein: CASSVGLADFTDTQYF
D gene: .; clone size: once; V gene: TRBV9; J gene: TRBJ1-2; CDR3 DNA: TGTGCCAGCAGCCCAGACGTGGGGGGGAGGAACTATGGCTACACCTTC; CDR3 protein: CASSPDVGGRNYGYTF
D gene: TRBD1; clone size: .; V gene: TRBV6-2/TRBV6-3; J gene: TRBJ2-1; CDR3 DNA: TGTGCCAGCAGTGACAGACAGGGTGGGGAGCAGTTCTTC; CDR3 protein: CASSDRQGGEQFF
D gene: .; clone size: .; V gene: TRBV6-1; J gene: TRBJ1-2; CDR3 DNA: TGTGCCAGCAGTGACAACCGGGAGACGAAGTTGTATGGCTACACCTTC; CDR3 protein: CASSDNRETKLYGYTF
D gene: TRBD1; clone size: .; V gene: TRBV30; J gene: TRBJ2-7; CDR3 DNA: TGTGCCTGGAGAAGACAGGGGGCGATTGGTTACGAGCAGTACTTC; CDR3 protein: CAWRRQGAIGYEQYF
D gene: .; clone size: .; V gene: TRBV14; J gene: TRBJ1-4; CDR3 DNA: TGTGCCAGCAGCCAAGATTCAGGTTACAAAGAAAAACTGTTTTTT; CDR3 protein: CASSQDSGYKEKLFF
D gene: .; clone size: .; V gene: TRBV27; J gene: TRBJ2-1; CDR3 DNA: TGTGCCAGCAGTTTTCAAGTTAAGCCCAATGAGCAGTTCTTC; CDR3 protein: CASSFQVKPNEQFF